Below are 9 T cell receptor beta chains sequenced from a single sample in a study of stem cell transplantation in POMP-related autoinflammatory disease. The table came from immunoSEQ multiplex PCR; TCRdb's copy has only in-frame clones and leaves some out. The table has 33,000 or so clones, about 91% seen once; the top ten hold 0.72%. Sequenced here: CD4+ T cells from PBMCs, sampled before stem cell transplantation. These receptors were collected from a human donor with POMP-related autoinflammation and immune dysregulation (PRAID).

This chain joins TRBV7-6 and TRBJ2-2; 13 bases are shared with TRBD2. This CDR3 is built from 17 residues. CDR1 and CDR2 from the germline V gene are SGHVS and FNYEAQ. V shed 6 bases and J 7 bases; nucleotides not matched to a gene: 11. The CDR3 loop is CASSPTPGLAGIGELFF. The CDR3 DNA sequence: TGTGCCAGCAGTCCAACCCCGGGACTAGCGGGGATCGGGGAGCTGTTTTTT. Full variable domain (rest looked up from reference TRBV7-6 and TRBJ2-2): GAGVSQSPRYKVTKRGQDVALRCDPISGHVSLYWYRQALGQGPEFLTYFNYEAQQDKSGLPNDRFSAERPEGSISTLTIQRTEQRDSAMYRCASSPTPGLAGIGELFFGEGSRLTVL.

This clone showed up just a few times. This chain joins TRBV7-2 and TRBJ1-1; D ambiguous. The germline V gene encodes CDR1 SGHTA and CDR2 FQGNSA. The V gene lost 3 bases and the J gene lost 5 bases, with 7 bases spanning the gap. This CDR3 region has 12 residues. The chain's CDR3 is CASSLWVTEAFF. The CDR3 DNA is TGTGCCAGCAGCTTGTGGGTTACTGAAGCTTTCTTT.

V gene TRBV10-3 combines with J gene TRBJ2-2, with 7 bases fitting TRBD2. Trimming at V came to 7 bases and at J to 3 bases, leaving 5 bases not matched to a gene. The CDR3 is made up of 14 amino acids. Germline V gene data show CDR1 as ENHRY and CDR2 as SYGVKD. CDR3 sequence reads: CAINSGRDTGELFF. The DNA for the CDR3 is TGTGCCATCAACTCGGGGAGGGACACCGGGGAGCTGTTTTTT.

The chain recombines TRBV6-1 with TRBJ1-4; D is unresolved. The CDR3 is 14 amino acids. In germline, CDR1 is MNHNS, CDR2 SASEGT. Trimming cost V 3 bases and J 5 bases, with 10 bases left between them. CDR3 bases: TGTGCCAGCAGTGAGTCTTCGGGGAATGAAAAACTGTTTTTT. Protein: CASSESSGNEKLFF.

The J gene is TRBJ1-1, the V gene TRBV6-5; 7 bases map to TRBD1. With 7 bases clipped from V and 4 bases from J, the junction kept 6 bases outside the gene matches. The CDR3 contains 13 residues. Germline V lookup: CDR1 MNHEY, CDR2 SVGAGI. The CDR3 sequence is CASKESGGTEAFF. CDR3 nucleotide sequence: TGTGCCAGCAAGGAATCAGGGGGCACTGAAGCTTTCTTT.

The chain uses TRBV14 and TRBJ1-1; TRBD1 aligns across 8 bases. The CDR3 runs 15 residues. Germline V gene data show CDR1 as SGHDN and CDR2 as FVKESK. Germline trimming cut 0 bases from V and 6 bases from J; bases unmatched to any gene: 6. This chain's CDR3 is CASSQDKWTGPEAFF. CDR3 nucleotide sequence: TGTGCCAGCAGCCAAGATAAGTGGACAGGGCCTGAAGCTTTCTTT.

The chain uses TRBV1 and TRBJ2-1. TRBV1 is a documented pseudogene. The CDR3 has 16 residues. The chain's CDR3 is CTSSPFRDHTYNEQFF. Here the CDR3 DNA reads TGCACCAGCAGCCCGTTCCGGGACCATACCTACAATGAGCAGTTCTTC.

V and J are TRBV25-1 and TRBJ1-4, with 8 bases matching TRBD1. This CDR3 has 15 amino acids. Germline V lookup: CDR1 MGHDK, CDR2 SYGVNS. The V segment lost 2 bases and the J segment 11 bases; nucleotides outside the gene matches: 10. The chain's CDR3 is CASSEGWQGARKLFF. Here the CDR3 DNA reads TGTGCCAGCAGTGAAGGGTGGCAGGGGGCGCGGAAACTGTTTTTT.

In this sample, this clone turned up a few times. V and J are TRBV4-2 and TRBJ1-1, with D uncertain. The CDR3 spans 14 residues. CDR1 is LGHNA, CDR2 YNFKEQ, per germline. Trimming took 1 base from V and 1 from J, leaving 7 bases between them. The CDR3: CASSQVRRNTEAFF. For the CDR3, the DNA is TGTGCCAGCAGCCAAGTAAGGAGGAACACTGAAGCTTTCTTT.